Described below is a single TCR beta chain sequence and its context. TCRdb's copy holds only in-frame clones and misses some; the assay was immunoSEQ multiplex PCR. Of around 400,000 clones in the sample, 80% to 85% were seen once. The sample is drawn from a study of blood T cell repertoires in COVID-19. This CDR3 is 15 amino acids long. Germline values: CDR1 LNHDA, CDR2 SQIVND (reference sequence). The V end lost 7 bases, the J end lost 7 bases, and 20 bases lay between the germline ends. V and J are TRBV19 and TRBJ1-5, with unresolved D. Sequenced: PBMCs or T cells enriched from blood (not recorded which). The receptor was isolated from a woman in her forties or fifties who had recovered from COVID-19. The CDR3 here is CASIARSVVWQPQHF. Written as DNA, the CDR3 is TGTGCCAGTATCGCCCGGAGCGTTGTTTGGCAGCCCCAGCATTTT.